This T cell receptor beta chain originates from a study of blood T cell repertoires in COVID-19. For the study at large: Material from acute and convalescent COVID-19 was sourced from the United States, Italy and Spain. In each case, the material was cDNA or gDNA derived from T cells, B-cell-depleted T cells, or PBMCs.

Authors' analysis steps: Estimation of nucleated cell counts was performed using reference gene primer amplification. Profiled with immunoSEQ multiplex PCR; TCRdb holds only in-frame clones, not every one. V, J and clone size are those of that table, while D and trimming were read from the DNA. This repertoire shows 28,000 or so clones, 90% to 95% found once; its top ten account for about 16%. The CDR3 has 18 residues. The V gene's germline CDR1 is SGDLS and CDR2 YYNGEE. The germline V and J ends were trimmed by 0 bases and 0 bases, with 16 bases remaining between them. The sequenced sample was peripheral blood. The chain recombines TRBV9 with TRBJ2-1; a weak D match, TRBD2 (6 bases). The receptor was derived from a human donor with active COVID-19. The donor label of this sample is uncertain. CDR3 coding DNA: TGTGCCAGCAGCGTAGTGATCCGACTAGATTCCTCCTACAATGAGCAGTTCTTC. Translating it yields CASSVVIRLDSSYNEQFF.